This T cell receptor beta chain was sequenced in a study of T cell responses to AZD1222 COVID-19 vaccine. Libraries were prepared by immunoSEQ multiplex PCR; TCRdb keeps only in-frame clonotypes and omits some of them. The sample includes about 100,000 clones, 85% to 95% of them seen just once. Germline CDR1 is MNHEY and CDR2 is SMNVEV (reference sequence). V lost 7 bases and J lost 0, with 7 bases in between. The CDR3 totals 14 residues. The material was peripheral blood, obtained on day 0 of AZD1222 vaccination. The TCR was taken from an adult in good health. The chain uses TRBV27 and TRBJ2-6; D gene uncertain. The CDR3 bases are TGTGCCAGCACTCCCTTCTCTGGGGCCAACGTCCTGACTTTC. Translation: CASTPFSGANVLTF.